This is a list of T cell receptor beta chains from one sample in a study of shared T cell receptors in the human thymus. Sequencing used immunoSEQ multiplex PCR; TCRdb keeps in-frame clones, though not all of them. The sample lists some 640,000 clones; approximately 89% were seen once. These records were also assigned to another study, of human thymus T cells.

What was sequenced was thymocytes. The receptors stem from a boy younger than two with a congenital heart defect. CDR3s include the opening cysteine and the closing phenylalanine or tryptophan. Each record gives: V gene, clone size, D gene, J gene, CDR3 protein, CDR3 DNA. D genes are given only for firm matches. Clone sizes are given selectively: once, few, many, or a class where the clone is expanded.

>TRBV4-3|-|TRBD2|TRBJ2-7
CASSQREGGPIREQYF
TGCGCCAGCAGCCAACGAGAGGGAGGGCCAATACGGGAGCAGTACTTC
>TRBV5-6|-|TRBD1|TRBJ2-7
CASSQDLRGRFYEQYF
TGTGCCAGCAGCCAGGACCTCAGGGGGCGATTTTACGAGCAGTACTTC
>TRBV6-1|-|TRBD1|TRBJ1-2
CASISRDRAYGYTF
TGTGCCAGCATCTCCAGGGACAGGGCCTATGGCTACACCTTC
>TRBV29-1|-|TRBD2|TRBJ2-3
CSVDQWVLAGLTDTQYF
TGCAGCGTTGATCAATGGGTCCTAGCGGGCCTCACAGATACGCAGTATTTT
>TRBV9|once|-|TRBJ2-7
CASSVGRGAYEQYF
TGTGCCAGCAGCGTAGGCAGGGGGGCCTACGAGCAGTACTTC
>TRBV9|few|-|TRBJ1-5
CASSVEGEQGGSNQPQHF
TGTGCCAGCAGCGTAGAGGGGGAACAGGGCGGTAGCAATCAGCCCCAGCATTTT
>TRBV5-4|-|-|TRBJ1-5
CASSAARAHQPQHF
TGTGCCAGCAGCGCTGCCAGGGCCCATCAGCCCCAGCATTTT
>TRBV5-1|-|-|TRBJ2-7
CASSTGGPLYEQYF
TGCGCCAGCAGCACAGGAGGGCCTCTGTACGAGCAGTACTTC
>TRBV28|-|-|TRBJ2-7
CASKPTGASGYEQYF
TGTGCCAGCAAGCCAACAGGTGCCTCGGGTTACGAGCAGTACTTC
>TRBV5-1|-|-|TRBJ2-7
CASSSGRGAYEQYF
TGCGCCAGCAGCTCGGGGAGGGGGGCCTACGAGCAGTACTTC
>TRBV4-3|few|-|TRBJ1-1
CASSQDRRVGRNTEAFF
TGCGCCAGCAGCCAAGATCGACGAGTGGGGAGGAACACTGAAGCTTTCTTT
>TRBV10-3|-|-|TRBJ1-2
CAIGGTDYGYTF
TGTGCCATCGGGGGGACGGATTATGGCTACACCTTC
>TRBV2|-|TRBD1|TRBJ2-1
CASPGTGSHEQFF
TGTGCCAGCCCCGGGACAGGGAGTCATGAGCAGTTCTTC
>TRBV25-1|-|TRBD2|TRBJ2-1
CASSELEAAGGYYNEQFF
TGTGCCAGCAGTGAACTAGAGGCAGCGGGAGGGTACTACAATGAGCAGTTCTTC
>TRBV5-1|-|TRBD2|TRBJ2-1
CASSLREGGISQFF
TGCGCCAGCAGCTTGCGGGAGGGGGGGATTTCGCAGTTCTTC
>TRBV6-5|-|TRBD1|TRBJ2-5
CASSYSSRGQETQYF
TGTGCCAGCAGTTACTCGTCCAGGGGGCAAGAGACCCAGTACTTC